The TCR beta chain under discussion was sequenced for a study of cytotoxic CD8 clonotypes in ibrutinib-treated CLL. Germline V gene data show CDR1 as SEHNR and CDR2 as FQNEAQ (reference sequence). The CDR3 spans 16 residues. The V end lost 1 base, the J end lost 2 bases, and 9 bases lay between the germline ends. The method was immunoSEQ multiplex PCR; TCRdb's version includes in-frame clones alone and lacks a portion of them. The table has about 39,000 clones, approximately 71% seen once. This clonotype was sampled from a human donor with chronic lymphocytic leukemia. The sequences come from PBMCs, collected at disease progression, from a patient treated with ibrutinib. The rearrangement uses TRBV7-9 and TRBJ2-6; D is uncertain. CDR3 loop: CASSLVLGTGANVLTF. CDR3 nucleotide sequence: TGTGCCAGCAGCTTAGTTTTGGGGACTGGGGCCAACGTCCTGACTTTC.